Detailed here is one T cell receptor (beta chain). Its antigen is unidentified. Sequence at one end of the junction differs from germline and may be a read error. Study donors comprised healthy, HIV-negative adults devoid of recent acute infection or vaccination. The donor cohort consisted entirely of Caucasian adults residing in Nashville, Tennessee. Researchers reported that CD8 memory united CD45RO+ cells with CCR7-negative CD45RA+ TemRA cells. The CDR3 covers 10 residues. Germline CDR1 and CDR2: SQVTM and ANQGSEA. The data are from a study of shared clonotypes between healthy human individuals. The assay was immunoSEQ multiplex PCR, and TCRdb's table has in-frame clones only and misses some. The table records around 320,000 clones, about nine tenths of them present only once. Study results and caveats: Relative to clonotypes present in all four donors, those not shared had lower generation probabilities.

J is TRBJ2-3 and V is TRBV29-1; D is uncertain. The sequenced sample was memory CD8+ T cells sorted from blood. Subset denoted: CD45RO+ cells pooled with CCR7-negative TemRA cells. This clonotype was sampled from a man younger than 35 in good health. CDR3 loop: CSASGTFGSF. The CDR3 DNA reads TGCAGCGCCTCAGGAACCTTTGGCTCATTT.